This TCR beta chain originates from a study of shared clonotypes between healthy human individuals (TCRdb year 2020). Regarding the complete study: Three men and a couple of women, aged 18 to 49 years, made up the cohort. Blood TCR repertoires of five healthy adults were deeply sequenced to estimate repertoire size and the extent of clonotype sharing between individuals. Per donor, three plates each were used for CD4 naive and CD4 memory, two for CD8 naive, and one for CD8 memory. Each donor's leukapheresis produced roughly between roughly 0.85 and 10 billion PBMCs. Libraries were prepared and TCR repertoires were sequenced by different laboratories using diverse techniques, in order to increase sequencing depth and limit assay-specific biases.

TCR CDR3 regions were amplified from genomic DNA by multiplex PCR using the deep immunoSEQ assay. Extracted genomic DNA from each cell subset was distributed evenly across all wells of several immunoSEQ 96-well plates, and each plate was treated as a replicate. For sorted subsets, 150 to 200 ng genomic DNA, equal to 30,000 or so T cell genomes, was loaded into each replicate PCR. The purified libraries were quantified using a Qubit 3.0 fluorometer, sized with a Bioanalyzer 2100, and then quantified again using the KAPA Library Quantification kit. Every immunoSEQ 96-well plate was sequenced on a separate single-read 150-cycle Illumina NextSeq 550 flow cell. Per the original workflow: Because the immunoSEQ output held only junctional sequences and lacked quality scores, the filtering could not match the filtering applied to full-length reads. Sequences were annotated with PyIR, a Python wrapper for IgBLAST v1.9, and V/J genes and CDR3 were assigned using IMGT germline references. Reads with weak V/J assignments (E-value above 1e-6), missing CDR3, stop codons, out-of-frame junctions, or ambiguous translated residues were removed. V3J clonotypes were defined as sequences sharing the same inferred V gene, J gene, and CDR3 amino acid sequence. Percentage overlap between repertoires was calculated by dividing the number of shared unique clonotypes by the size of the smaller repertoire. Richness of each repertoire was evaluated using RTK rarefaction, the Chao1 estimator, and Recon v2.1 estimates of unobserved clonotypes. For all TCRbeta clonotypes obtained by the gDNA method from a few donors, generation probabilities were computed with OLGA. Not all clones reach the TCRdb copy of this immuneACCESS table, which keeps in-frame sequences only. Checked studies attribute under half of the gap to unresolved V genes and leave the rest unexplained. From that table come the V and J calls and clone size; the DNA was used to work out D and trimming. The sample contains around 600,000 clones, around 97% of them found a single time. About 0.057% of the sample is held by the ten biggest clonotypes.

Trimmed from V: 3 bases; trimmed from J: 9 bases; junction bases lacking a gene match: 16. According to the germline V gene (reference sequence), CDR1 reads MNHEY and CDR2 reads SMNVEV. Spanning cysteine to phenylalanine, the CDR3 consists of 18 amino acids. Left in the record is the CDR3 DNA by itself, 54 bases read in frame from the first base. Donors were healthy HIV-negative adults with no recently reported acute infections or vaccinations. Every donor was a Caucasian adult residing in Nashville, Tennessee, USA. Magnetic negative selection was used to enrich CD4+ T cells, after which naive cells were positively selected on CD45RA and the negative fraction became the memory subset. Blood was collected by leukapheresis, and PBMCs were isolated by Ficoll-Histopaque density gradient centrifugation and then cryopreserved in liquid nitrogen vapor phase. Analytical flow cytometry was used to check the purity and quantity of every magnetically sorted T cell population. From each sorted fraction, genomic DNA was isolated and quantified by UV absorbance on a Nanodrop 2000c.

Of note for this clone: There is no known antigen for this receptor. Per-nucleotide qualities are absent, and no much larger clonotype sits a single base away.

The investigation overall reported the following: Larger estimated clonotype richness was generally found for naive subsets than for memory subsets. Pairwise subsampling indicated that sequencing depth was expected to affect the degree of clonotype sharing among donors. Rarefaction of sorted-subset datasets indicated incomplete sequencing despite the large sequencing depth. Sampling was restricted to blood, and TCR repertoires in tissues likely differ from the TCR repertoires found in blood. When several donors were compared, the shared fraction of clonotypes was 5% to 6.5% for naive CD4, more than 3% for naive CD8, more than 2% for memory CD4, and under 0.5% for memory CD8. Higher generation probabilities were observed for clonotypes shared by all four sorted-subset donors than for non-shared clonotypes. The small number of donors limited the genetic and exposure-history diversity represented.

Sequences were obtained from naive CD4+ T cells sorted from blood. This specimen's cell subset or site label, interpreted: CD45RA+ positively selected. The sequence came from a woman aged 25 to 39 in good health. Rearrangement joined TRBV27 to TRBJ2-1; 11 bases in the junction line up with TRBD2. The CDR3 reads CASSFTSGSPGLLGEQFF. In nucleotides, the sequence is TGTGCCAGCAGTTTCACTAGCGGGAGCCCCGGTCTATTAGGTGAGCAGTTCTTC.